These 4 T cell receptor beta chains were sequenced from one sample in a study of cytomegalovirus exposure and HLA in healthy donors. The table came from immunoSEQ multiplex PCR; TCRdb's copy has only in-frame clones and leaves some out. The data hold around 70,000 clones, with roughly nine tenths observed a single time. Sequenced sample: PBMCs. These receptors all stem from a man aged 18 to 29 in good health and CMV-seronegative.

Regarding this clone: Sequence at one end of the junction differs from germline and may be a read error. The chain has TRBV25-1 and TRBJ2-2; weak D call: TRBD2 (5 bases). CDR1 and CDR2 from the germline V gene are MGHDK and SYGVNS. This CDR3 has 15 residues. The DNA of the CDR3 is TGTGCCAGCAGGCAGGACGGACGTGAACACCGGGGAGCTGTTTTT. Its protein is CASRQDGREHRGAVF.

This rearrangement joins TRBV28 to TRBJ1-1; D gene ambiguous. CDR1 and CDR2 (germline): MDHEN, SYDVKM. This CDR3 is built from 13 residues. V was pared by 7 bases and J by 2 bases, with 11 bases between. This chain's CDR3 is CASTPVVNTEAFF. For the CDR3, the DNA is TGTGCCAGCACCCCGGTGGTAAACACTGAAGCTTTCTTT.

The chain combines TRBV30 with TRBJ1-1; D might be TRBD1 (5 bases). Germline CDR1 reads GTSNPN; CDR2 reads SVGIG (reference sequence). The CDR3 runs to 14 residues. The V and J ends lost 1 base and 0 bases respectively, with 9 bases between them. This chain's CDR3 is CAWSDTGLNTEAFF. The DNA of the CDR3 is TGTGCCTGGAGTGATACAGGTTTGAACACTGAAGCTTTCTTT. Based on the CDR3 plus reference TRBV30 and TRBJ1-1, the full variable domain is SQTIHQWPATLVQPVGSPLSLECTVEGTSNPNLYWYRQAAGRGLQLLFYSVGIGQISSEVPQNLSASRPQDRQFILSSKKLLLSDSGFYLCAWSDTGLNTEAFFGQGTRLTVV.

The V and J genes are TRBV27 and TRBJ2-3; 7 bases line up with TRBD2. The CDR3 extends over 16 amino acids. Trimming took 2 bases from V and 3 from J; bases not matched to a gene: 8. The V gene's germline CDR1 is MNHEY and CDR2 SMNVEV (reference sequence). CDR3 nucleotides: TGTGCCAGCAGTTTAATTGCGGGAGTTATGACAGATACGCAGTATTTT. This gives the protein CASSLIAGVMTDTQYF.